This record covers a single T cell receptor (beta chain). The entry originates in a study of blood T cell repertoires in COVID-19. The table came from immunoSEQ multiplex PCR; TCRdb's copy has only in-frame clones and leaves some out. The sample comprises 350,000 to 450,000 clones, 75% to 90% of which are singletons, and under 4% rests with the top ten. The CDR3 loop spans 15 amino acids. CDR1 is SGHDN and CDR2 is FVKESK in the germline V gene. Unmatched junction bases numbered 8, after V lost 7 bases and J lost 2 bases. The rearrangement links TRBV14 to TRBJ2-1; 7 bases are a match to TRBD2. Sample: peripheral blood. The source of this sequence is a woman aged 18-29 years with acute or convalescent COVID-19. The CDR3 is CASTRGDPTYNEQFF. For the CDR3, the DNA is TGTGCCAGCACCCGGGGGGACCCAACCTACAATGAGCAGTTCTTC.